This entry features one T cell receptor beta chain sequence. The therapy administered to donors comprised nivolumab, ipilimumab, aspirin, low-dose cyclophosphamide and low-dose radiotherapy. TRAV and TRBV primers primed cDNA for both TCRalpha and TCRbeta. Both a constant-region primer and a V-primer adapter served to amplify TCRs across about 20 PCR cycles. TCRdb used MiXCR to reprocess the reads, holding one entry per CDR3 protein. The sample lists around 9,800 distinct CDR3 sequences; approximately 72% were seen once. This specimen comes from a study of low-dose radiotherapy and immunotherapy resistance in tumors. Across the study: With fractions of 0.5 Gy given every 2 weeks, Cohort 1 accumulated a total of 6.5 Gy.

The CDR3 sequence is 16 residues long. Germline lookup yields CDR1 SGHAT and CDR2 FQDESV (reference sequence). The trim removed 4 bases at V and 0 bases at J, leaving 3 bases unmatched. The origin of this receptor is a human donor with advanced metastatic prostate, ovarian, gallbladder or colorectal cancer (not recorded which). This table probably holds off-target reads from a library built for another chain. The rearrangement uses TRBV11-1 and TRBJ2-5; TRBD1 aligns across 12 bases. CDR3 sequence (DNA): TGTGCCAGCAGCTCCCGGGACAGGGGGCACCAAGAGACCCAGTACTTC. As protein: CASSSRDRGHQETQYF.